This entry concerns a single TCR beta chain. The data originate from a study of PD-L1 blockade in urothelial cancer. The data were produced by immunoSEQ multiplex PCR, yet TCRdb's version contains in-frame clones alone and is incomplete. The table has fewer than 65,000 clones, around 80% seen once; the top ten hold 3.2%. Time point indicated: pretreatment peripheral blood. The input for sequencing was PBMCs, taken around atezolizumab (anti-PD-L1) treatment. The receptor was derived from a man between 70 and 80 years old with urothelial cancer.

CDR3 bases: TGTGCCAGCAGCGAGACCAGAACCGGGACTAACCACAATGAGCAGTTCTTC. Amino acid sequence: CASSETRTGTNHNEQFF. This chain joins TRBV7-9 and TRBJ2-1; 7 bases match TRBD2. Germline values: CDR1 SEHNR, CDR2 FQNEAQ (reference sequence). Trimming cost V 5 bases and J 5 bases; bases outside gene matches: 15. The CDR3 is made up of 17 amino acids.